Listed here are 21 T cell receptor beta chains from one sample, sequenced in a study of cytomegalovirus exposure and HLA in healthy donors. The study ran its PCR with 60 Vbeta and 13 Jbeta primers. The assay was immunoSEQ multiplex PCR, and TCRdb's table has in-frame clones only and misses some. Among 150,000 to 200,000 clones, around 75% were seen once, and the ten largest hold roughly 5%. Sequenced sample: PBMCs. These receptor sequences come from a male donor in good health and CMV-seronegative.

This CDR3 is CASSLGGAQTYEQYF. CDR3 in DNA: TGTGCCAGCAGCTTAGGAGGAGCTCAGACCTACGAGCAGTACTTC. V is TRBV7-2 and J is TRBJ2-5; D unclear. The DNA end is a closer match to TRBJ2-7, so the J assignment may be wrong. The germline CDR1 and CDR2 sequences are SGHTA and FQGNSA. The length of the CDR3 is 15 residues.

The chain combines TRBV27 with TRBJ2-4; a possible D gene is TRBD1 (6 bases). The CDR3 length is 14 residues. Deletions cut 5 bases from V and 6 bases from J, with 14 bases between. The germline gives CDR1 MNHEY, CDR2 SMNVEV (reference sequence). For the CDR3, the DNA is TGTGCCAGCAGTCACCAGGGGCACCGAAACATTCAGTACTTC. Its translation: CASSHQGHRNIQYF.

The chain is built from TRBV4-3 and TRBJ2-5; the match to TRBD2 covers 7 bases. The V gene end was trimmed by 2 bases and the J gene end by 1 base; junction bases not matched to a gene: 7. CDR3 length: 16 amino acids. From germline, CDR1 is LGHNA and CDR2 YSLEER. The CDR3 protein is CASSQFLGGTQETQYF. The CDR3, as DNA: TGCGCCAGCAGCCAATTTCTCGGGGGGACCCAAGAGACCCAGTACTTC.

The CDR3 is CASSDRQGMTEAFF. DNA for the CDR3: TGCGCCAGCAGCGATCGACAGGGAATGACTGAAGCTTTCTTT. The V gene is TRBV5-1, the J gene TRBJ1-1, with TRBD1 matching over 7 bases. After removal of 4 bases from V and 5 bases from J, the junction contained 8 bases not matched to a gene. Germline-derived CDR1 and CDR2 are SGHRS and YFSETQ. This CDR3 has 14 residues.

Here the CDR3 reads CASSQDTVKNTEAFF. Here the CDR3 DNA reads TGCGCCAGCAGCCAAGATACAGTGAAGAACACTGAAGCTTTCTTT. The chain recombines TRBV4-1 with TRBJ1-1, with no clear D. CDR1 and CDR2 from the germline V gene are MGHRA and YSYEKL. V dropped 0 bases and J dropped 1 base, with 9 bases sitting between them. This CDR3 contains 15 residues.

Only a few counts were recorded for this clone. The chain carries TRBV30 and TRBJ2-2; the match to TRBD2 covers 9 bases. Losses at the gene ends were 0 bases for V and 4 bases for J; bases not matched to a gene: 6. Germline V gives CDR1 GTSNPN, CDR2 SVGIG (reference sequence). The CDR3 is 16 amino acids. Here the CDR3 DNA reads TGTGCCTGGAGTGTACTTGGCGGGAGGGTCACCGGGGAGCTGTTTTTT. It specifies CAWSVLGGRVTGELFF.

The sample holds a few counts of this clone. The CDR3 DNA reads as TGTGCCAGCAGCGCTCTGGGCGACCCGTCCTACGAGCAGTACTTC. Translation gives CASSALGDPSYEQYF. The chain is built from TRBV9 and TRBJ2-7; D not resolved. Trimming left V 3 bases short and J 1 base short, with 14 bases between. Germline CDR1 SGDLS, CDR2 YYNGEE. The CDR3 sequence is 15 residues long.

The chain combines TRBV6-1 with TRBJ2-5, with TRBD1 matching over 7 bases. The germline V gene has CDR1 MNHNS and CDR2 SASEGT. V lost 9 bases, J lost 5 bases, and 9 bases stayed unmatched. The CDR3 has 13 amino acids. The chain's CDR3 is CASRQGPTETQYF. Written as DNA, the CDR3 is TGTGCCAGTCGACAGGGCCCAACGGAGACCCAGTACTTC.

The V and J genes are TRBV2 and TRBJ2-3; D is ambiguous. The CDR3 is made up of 16 amino acids. The germline V and J ends were trimmed by 1 base and 0 bases, with 11 bases remaining between them. Germline-derived CDR1 and CDR2 are SNHLY and FYNNEI. CDR3 coding DNA: TGTGCCAGCAGTGAAGGTGGGCTTGCTAGCACAGATACGCAGTATTTT. Translating it yields CASSEGGLASTDTQYF.

This clone came up a few times. The chain couples TRBV10-2 to TRBJ2-7; weak D call: TRBD1 (6 bases). This CDR3 contains 13 residues. With 6 bases removed from V and 1 base from J, the gap between germline ends came to 10 bases. The V gene's germline CDR1 is WSHSY and CDR2 SAAADI. CDR3 loop: CASSAGASYEQYF. CDR3 nucleotide sequence: TGCGCCAGCAGCGCAGGGGCTTCCTACGAGCAGTACTTC.

The rearrangement uses TRBV18 and TRBJ1-2; the match to TRBD1 covers 7 bases. The CDR3 has 15 amino acids. V lost 2 bases and J lost 2; bases outside the gene matches: 5. Germline loops: CDR1 KGHSH, CDR2 LQKENI. In DNA, the CDR3 is TGTGCCAGCTCACCATCCGAGACAGGGAACTATGGCTACACCTTC. Translated: CASSPSETGNYGYTF. Filled out from reference TRBV18 and TRBJ1-2, the complete variable domain reads NAGVMQNPRHLVRRRGQEARLRCSPMKGHSHVYWYRQLPEEGLKFMVYLQKENIIDESGMPKERFSAEFPKEGPSILRIQQVVRGDSAAYFCASSPSETGNYGYTFGSGTRLTVV.

CDR3 amino acids: CASSLTGGTNEKLFF. In nucleotides, the CDR3 is TGTGCCAGCAGCTTAACTGGGGGGACTAATGAAAAACTGTTTTTT. This rearrangement joins TRBV7-9 to TRBJ1-4; tentatively, D is TRBD1 (5 bases). Deletions cut 2 bases from V and 2 bases from J, with 9 bases between. The germline V gene has CDR1 SEHNR and CDR2 FQNEAQ (reference sequence). The CDR3 covers 15 residues.

This clone was seen just once. The chain has TRBV27 and TRBJ1-2; TRBD1 matches 10 bases. V was clipped by 5 bases and J by 10 bases; unmatched bases: 10. The CDR3 is 14 residues long. CDR1 is MNHEY and CDR2 is SMNVEV in the germline V gene (reference sequence). CDR3 bases: TGTGCCAGCAGTCCGCGGACAGGGGGAATCGACTACACCTTC. It codes for CASSPRTGGIDYTF.

The chain recombines TRBV5-5 with TRBJ1-1; possible D gene TRBD1, 5 bases. The CDR3 runs to 15 residues. The V gene lost 4 bases and the J gene lost 4 bases, with 17 bases spanning the gap. The germline V gene encodes CDR1 SGHKS and CDR2 YYEKEE (reference sequence). DNA of the CDR3: TGTGCCAGCAGCAGGGCCCACCAGGGTACCACTGAAGCTTTCTTT. This sequence encodes CASSRAHQGTTEAFF. The full variable domain, with the rest looked up from reference TRBV5-5 and TRBJ1-1, is DAGVTQSPTHLIKTRGQQVTLRCSPISGHKSVSWYQQVLGQGPQFIFQYYEKEERGRGNFPDRFSARQFPNYSSELNVNALLLGDSALYLCASSRAHQGTTEAFFGQGTRLTVV.

The chain recombines TRBV9 with TRBJ2-2; 15 nucleotides match TRBD2. CDR1 and CDR2 from the germline V gene are SGDLS and YYNGEE. The CDR3 runs to 19 residues. J was trimmed by 1 base and V by 2 bases; bases with no gene match: 6. The CDR3 DNA is TGTGCCAGCAGCGTGGGACTAGCGGGGGGCAGGGGGAACACCGGGGAGCTGTTTTTT. It encodes CASSVGLAGGRGNTGELFF. Variable domain in full (rest from reference TRBV9 and TRBJ2-2): DSGVTQTPKHLITATGQRVTLRCSPRSGDLSVYWYQQSLDQGLQFLIQYYNGEERAKGNILERFSAQQFPDLHSELNLSSLELGDSALYFCASSVGLAGGRGNTGELFFGEGSRLTVL.

The genes are TRBV6-5 and TRBJ2-3; 9 nucleotides line up with TRBD2. V lost 5 bases and J lost 0; bases outside the gene matches: 3. The CDR3 sequence is 15 residues long. The V gene's germline CDR1 is MNHEY and CDR2 SVGAGI. CDR3 residues: CASSRGGESTDTQYF. DNA of the CDR3: TGTGCCAGCAGTCGCGGGGGGGAAAGCACAGATACGCAGTATTTT.

This clone was observed a handful of times. The chain combines TRBV5-6 with TRBJ2-7; 8 bases match TRBD2. This CDR3 comprises 15 residues. The V gene end was trimmed by 4 bases and the J gene end by 2 bases; junction bases not matched to a gene: 8. The germline V gene encodes CDR1 SGHDT and CDR2 YYEEEE. This CDR3 reads CASSAGLASAYEQYF. As DNA, the CDR3 is TGTGCCAGCAGCGCCGGACTAGCATCAGCCTACGAGCAGTACTTC.

The rearrangement uses TRBV5-1 and TRBJ2-7; D unclear. The CDR3 runs 13 residues. Germline V gives CDR1 SGHRS, CDR2 YFSETQ. Trimming left V 2 bases short and J 5 bases short, with 11 bases between. As DNA, the CDR3 is TGCGCCAGCAGCTTAGGAGCCCCCAACGAGCAGTACTTC. It yields the protein CASSLGAPNEQYF.

The CDR3 DNA sequence: TGTGCCACCAGCAGATGGGGGCCAACAGATACGCAGTATTTT. Protein product: CATSRWGPTDTQYF. This rearrangement joins TRBV15 to TRBJ2-3; D may be TRBD1 (6 bases). The V gene's germline CDR1 is LNHNV and CDR2 YYDKDF (reference sequence). The CDR3 contains 14 residues. Between the trimmed V and J ends, which lost 2 bases and 3 bases, there was a span of 9 bases.

The rearrangement joins TRBV2 to TRBJ2-7; 8 bases are a match to TRBD1. There are 14 residues in the CDR3. The V gene's germline CDR1 is SNHLY and CDR2 FYNNEI. The V and J ends lost 6 bases and 2 bases, in that order; junction bases with no gene match: 6. In DNA form, the CDR3 reads TGTGCCAGCAGGCCCCGGACAGGGCCCTACGAGCAGTACTTC. Translating it yields CASRPRTGPYEQYF. The full variable domain, its missing parts supplied by reference TRBV2 and TRBJ2-7, is EPEVTQTPSHQVTQMGQEVILRCVPISNHLYFYWYRQILGQKVEFLVSFYNNEISEKSEIFDDQFSVERPDGSNFTLKIRSTKLEDSAMYFCASRPRTGPYEQYFGPGTRLTVT.

V and J are TRBV5-8 and TRBJ1-2; unclear D gene. The germline V gene has CDR1 SGHTS and CDR2 YDEGEE. The V and J ends lost 5 bases and 0 bases respectively, with 8 bases between them. CDR3 size: 13 residues. CDR3 protein: CASSFSANYGYTF. The DNA for the CDR3 is TGTGCCAGCAGTTTCAGCGCTAACTATGGCTACACCTTC.